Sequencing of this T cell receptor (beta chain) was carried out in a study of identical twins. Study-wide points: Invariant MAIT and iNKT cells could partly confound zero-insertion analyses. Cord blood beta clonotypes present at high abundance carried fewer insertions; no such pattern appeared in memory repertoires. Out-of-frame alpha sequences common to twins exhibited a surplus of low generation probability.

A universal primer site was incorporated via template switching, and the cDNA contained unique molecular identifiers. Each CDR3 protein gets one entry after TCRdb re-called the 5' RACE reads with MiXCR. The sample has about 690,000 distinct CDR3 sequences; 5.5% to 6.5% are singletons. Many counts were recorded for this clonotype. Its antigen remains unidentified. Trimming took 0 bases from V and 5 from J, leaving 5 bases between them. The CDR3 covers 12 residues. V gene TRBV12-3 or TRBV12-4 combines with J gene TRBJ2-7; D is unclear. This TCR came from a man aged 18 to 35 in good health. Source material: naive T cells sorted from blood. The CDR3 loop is CASSLAQDEQYF. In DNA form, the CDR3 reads TGTGCCAGCAGTTTAGCGCAGGACGAGCAGTACTTC.